This entry lists 18 T cell receptor beta chains sequenced from one sample in a study of regulatory T cells in long-lasting Graves disease. Both iRepertoire HTBI primers and Arm-PCR of CDR3 regions were used to build the TCR beta libraries. TCRdb re-called the multiplex PCR reads with MiXCR, one entry per CDR3 protein. Of approximately 470,000 distinct CDR3 sequences listed, 20% were seen once; the top ten hold approximately 7.8%. The time point is: persistent/refractory GD, antithyroid drugs over 5 years with positive TRAb. TCR sequences were obtained from RNA taken from PBMCs. The sequences come from peripheral blood mononuclear cells (PBMCs), collected when the disease was refractory, from a patient treated with antithyroid drugs. The receptor source for this set is a female donor with Graves disease.

In this sample, this clonotype turned up many times. The chain links TRBV29-1 to TRBJ1-1; 9 bases line up with TRBD1. The CDR3 covers 13 residues. V dropped 3 bases and J dropped 1; count of bases not matched to a gene: 0. Germline CDR1 reads SQVTM; CDR2 reads ANQGSEA. Here the CDR3 reads CSVEDRGNTEAFF. CDR3 coding DNA: TGCAGCGTTGAGGACAGGGGGAACACTGAAGCTTTCTTT. Using reference TRBV29-1 and TRBJ1-1 for the parts outside the CDR3, the full variable domain is SAVISQKPSRDICQRGTSLTIQCQVDSQVTMMFWYRQQPGQSLTLIATANQGSEATYESGFVIDKFPISRPNLTFSTLTVSNMSPEDSSIYLCSVEDRGNTEAFFGQGTRLTVV.

This clonotype has just a few counts. This chain connects TRBV15 to TRBJ2-4; D gene uncertain. CDR1 is LNHNV, CDR2 YYDKDF, per germline (reference sequence). The V end was cut by 0 bases, the J end by 8 bases, with 17 bases between. The CDR3 contains 16 residues. CDR3 loop: CATSRDRWIRYDIQYF. In DNA, the CDR3 is TGTGCCACCAGCAGAGATCGGTGGATCCGGTATGACATTCAGTACTTC.

The chain couples TRBV7-8 to TRBJ2-7, with D hard to call. Germline values: CDR1 SGHVS, CDR2 FQNEAQ. The CDR3 loop spans 13 amino acids. Trimming shortened V by 4 bases and J by 6 bases, and 13 bases separated the two germline ends. The CDR3 region is CASSSRLRLEQYF. The CDR3 DNA reads TGTGCCAGCAGCTCCCGCCTACGTCTCGAGCAGTACTTC.

This clonotype came up once. This sequence joins TRBV7-2 and TRBJ1-6, with D perhaps matching TRBD1 (6 bases). Germline V gene data show CDR1 as SGHTA and CDR2 as FQGNSA. V lost 1 base and J 9 bases, leaving 13 bases between the germline ends. This CDR3 is built from 15 residues. CDR3 nucleotides: TGTGCCAGCAGCTTAGGTACCGGGGGCATTTCACCCCTCCACTTT. It translates to CASSLGTGGISPLHF.

This clonotype has a count of ten or more. CDR3 DNA: TGTGCCAGCAGCCCTACTAGCGTCCAAGAGACCCAGTACTTC. Translation gives CASSPTSVQETQYF. The chain uses TRBV27 and TRBJ2-5; 7 bases are a match to TRBD2. The CDR3 runs to 14 residues. The germline CDR1 and CDR2 sequences are MNHEY and SMNVEV (reference sequence). V was clipped by 6 bases and J by 1 base; unmatched bases: 5.

This clonotype was recorded many times. The J gene is TRBJ2-7, the V gene TRBV28, with 13 positions matching TRBD2. The CDR3 contains 15 residues. V lost 6 bases, J lost 3 bases, and 5 bases stayed unmatched. CDR1 and CDR2 (germline): MDHEN, SYDVKM. The CDR3: CASRAGTSGIYEQYF. CDR3 sequence (DNA): TGTGCCAGCAGGGCCGGGACTAGCGGGATCTACGAGCAGTACTTC.

This clonotype was recorded many times. The chain joins TRBV12-3 or TRBV12-4 to TRBJ1-2; no firm D call. V lost 1 base and J 7 bases, leaving 10 bases between the germline ends. This CDR3 is built from 13 residues. CDR3 sequence reads: CASSLERPAGYTF. The CDR3 DNA follows: TGTGCCAGCAGTTTAGAACGACCAGCTGGCTACACCTTC.

This clonotype came up many times. The gene calls are TRBV28 and TRBJ1-1; D remains unclear. Germline-derived CDR1 and CDR2 are MDHEN and SYDVKM. This CDR3 is 13 amino acids long. The V end lost 4 bases, the J end lost 4 bases, and 10 bases lay between the germline ends. CDR3 bases: TGTGCCAGCAGTTCGGTGCGGGTCACTGAAGCTTTCTTT. It specifies CASSSVRVTEAFF.

Worth noting for this clonotype: It is likely a read error, because the conserved phenylalanine at the end of the CDR3 is missing. The genes are TRBV7-3 and TRBJ2-2, with 7 nucleotides matching TRBD1. From germline, CDR1 is SGHTA and CDR2 FQGTGA. The CDR3 loop spans 16 amino acids. V was clipped by 0 bases and J by 8 bases; unmatched bases: 9. The CDR3 sequence: CASSLTKKTGSGELFS. CDR3 bases: TGTGCCAGCAGCTTAACAAAAAAGACAGGGAGTGGGGAGCTGTTTTCT.

This clonotype was counted at least ten times. The CDR3 protein is CASKNGQGIYEQYF. The CDR3 nucleotides are TGTGCCAGCAAAAACGGACAGGGGATCTACGAGCAGTACTTC. The V and J genes are TRBV6-1 and TRBJ2-7; 9 nucleotides line up with TRBD1. V lost 7 bases, J lost 3 bases, and 7 bases stayed unmatched. Germline V gives CDR1 MNHNS, CDR2 SASEGT. CDR3 length equals 14 residues.

The chain recombines TRBV12-3 or TRBV12-4 with TRBJ2-5; D is unresolved. Trimming removed 3 bases from V and 0 bases from J, with 14 bases in between. This CDR3 contains 16 residues. This CDR3 is CASSFSSNLHQETQYF. Here the CDR3 DNA reads TGTGCCAGCAGTTTCTCGTCTAATTTGCACCAAGAGACCCAGTACTTC.

The sample holds many counts of this clonotype. The J gene is TRBJ1-3, the V gene TRBV12-3 or TRBV12-4, with D tentatively TRBD1 (5 bases). The CDR3 runs 15 residues. The V end was cut by 4 bases, the J end by 0 bases, with 10 bases between. For the CDR3, the DNA is TGTGCCAGCAGTTGGCAGGGTCCCTCTGGAAACACCATATATTTT. Its translation: CASSWQGPSGNTIYF.

Comment on this clonotype: This likely comes from a read error, as the CDR3 has no conserved phenylalanine or tryptophan at its end. No DNA is shown, since the ends of the CDR3 on it are uncertain; the CDR3 is the one TCRdb lists. CDR3 sequence: CASSQTRGRAPEQYL. The chain couples TRBV4-2 to TRBJ2-3; TRBD2, the table's D call, was not compared with the DNA. Germline V lookup: CDR1 LGHNA, CDR2 YNFKEQ. The CDR3 is 15 residues long, counting both termini.

This clonotype turned up a few times. The chain employs TRBV7-2 and TRBJ1-2; TRBD1 matches at 7 bases. The CDR3 spans 16 residues. Trimming at V came to 1 base and at J to 0 bases, leaving 5 bases not matched to a gene. The germline gives CDR1 SGHTA, CDR2 FQGNSA. CDR3 coding DNA: TGTGCCAGCAGCTTAGACAGGGGTTCTACTAACTATGGCTACACCTTC. It specifies CASSLDRGSTNYGYTF. Full variable domain (missing parts from reference TRBV7-2 and TRBJ1-2): GAGVSQSPSNKVTEKGKDVELRCDPISGHTALYWYRQSLGQGLEFLIYFQGNSAPDKSGLPSDRFSAERTGGSVSTLTIQRTQQEDSAVYLCASSLDRGSTNYGYTFGSGTRLTVV.

V and J are TRBV29-1 and TRBJ2-5, with TRBD1 matching over 7 bases. This CDR3 comprises 15 residues. Trimming cost V 3 bases and J 0 bases; bases outside gene matches: 7. Germline loops: CDR1 SQVTM, CDR2 ANQGSEA. The CDR3 coding sequence is TGCAGCGTTGACCGACAGGGCCGGTACCAAGAGACCCAGTACTTC. This codes for CSVDRQGRYQETQYF.

This clonotype was seen a few times. The chain uses TRBV2 and TRBJ2-2; no clear D gene. CDR1 SNHLY and CDR2 FYNNEI come from the germline V gene. Trimming removed 4 bases at V and 6 bases at J, with 12 bases between. There are 14 residues in the CDR3. CDR3 in amino acids: CASSGVTGAGELFF. The DNA of the CDR3 is TGTGCCAGCAGTGGAGTGACCGGTGCCGGGGAGCTGTTTTTT.

V gene TRBV13 combines with J gene TRBJ2-2; D is uncertain. Germline V lookup: CDR1 PRHDT, CDR2 FYEKMQ (reference sequence). With 3 bases removed from V and 1 base from J, the gap between germline ends came to 12 bases. This CDR3 region has 16 residues. The CDR3 DNA follows: TGTGCCAGCAGCTTCGGCCCCGGACGGAACACCGGGGAGCTGTTTTTT. Amino acids: CASSFGPGRNTGELFF.

Notes on this clonotype: Being one base from a much bigger clone, this may be a read error. The chain recombines TRBV28 with TRBJ1-5; D not certain. The V end lost 9 bases, the J end lost 5 bases, and 17 bases lay between the germline ends. The CDR3 contains 14 residues. Per germline, CDR1 MDHEN and CDR2 SYDVKM. This CDR3 reads CASLQRAWDQPQHF. The CDR3 DNA is TGTGCCAGTCTTCAAAGGGCTTGGGATCAGCCCCAGCATTTT.